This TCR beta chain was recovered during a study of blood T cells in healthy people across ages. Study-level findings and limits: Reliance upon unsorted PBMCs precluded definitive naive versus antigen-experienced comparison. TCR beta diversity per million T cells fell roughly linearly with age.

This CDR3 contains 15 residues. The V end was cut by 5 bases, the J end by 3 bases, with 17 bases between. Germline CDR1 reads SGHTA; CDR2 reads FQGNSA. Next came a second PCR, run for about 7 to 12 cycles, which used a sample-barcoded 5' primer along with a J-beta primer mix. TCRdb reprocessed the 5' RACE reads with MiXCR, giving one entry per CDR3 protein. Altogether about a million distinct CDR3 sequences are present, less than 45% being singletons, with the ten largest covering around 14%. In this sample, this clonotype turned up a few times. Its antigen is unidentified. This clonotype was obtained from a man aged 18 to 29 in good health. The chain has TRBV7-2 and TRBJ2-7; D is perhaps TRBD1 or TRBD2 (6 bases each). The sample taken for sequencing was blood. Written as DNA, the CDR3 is TGTGCCAGCAGCCCAATGTCAGGGGACTTCTACGAGCAGTACTTC. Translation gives CASSPMSGDFYEQYF.